Detailed here is one T cell receptor (beta chain). Antigen: not known. Compared with germline, one end of the junction differs, possibly owing to a read error. Treatment specified: roughly 20 received Ad26.COV2.S at low or high dose, single or two shots; roughly 5 received placebo; per-sample allocation not given. Each sample was drawn 63 days after the first injection (of vaccine or placebo). Boston provided a donor who was an adult aged 18-55 years. The source of the sample is a study of Ad26.COV2.S vaccination and SARS-CoV-2 variants. The study's findings and limits: There was a possibility that the TCR breadth and depth analyses underestimated total T cell responses. Placebo recipients had lower spike-specific TCR breadth than vaccine recipients.

The CDR3 sequence is 14 residues long. The V gene's germline CDR1 is SSHAT and CDR2 FNYEAQ (reference sequence). TCRdb keeps only in-frame clones here, not all; method: immunoSEQ multiplex PCR. There are 300,000 to 350,000 clones in the sample; about 87% occur only once, and around 6.6% lies in the top ten. This sequence joins TRBV7-7 and TRBJ2-5; the D gene is possibly TRBD2 (5 bases). The TCR originated in a person aged 18-60 years who received the Ad26.COV2.S COVID-19 vaccine or a placebo. Sequenced here: peripheral blood, sampled in a trial of Ad26.COV2.S vaccine versus placebo. In DNA, the CDR3 is TGTGCTAGCAGCTTAGCGCTGGACCGAGAGACCCAGTACTTC. Encoded protein: CASSLALDRETQYF.